Listed below are T cell receptor beta chains from one sample, sequenced in a study of graft-versus-host responses after intestinal transplantation. Only in-frame clones appear in the TCRdb table, and some are missing; sequencing was by immunoSEQ multiplex PCR. Of approximately 18,000 clones in the sample, 95% were seen once. The sample was PBMCs, taken 23 days after intestinal transplant. Receptors were obtained from a human patient who received an intestinal transplant, so some T cells may come from the graft donor. The CDR3 runs from the conserved cysteine through the conserved F or W. Fields, in order: D gene, J gene, V gene, CDR3 length, CDR3 protein. The D gene is left open where the match is weak.

NA,TRBJ2-7,TRBV4-1,14,CASSQYPGGYEQYF
TRBD1,TRBJ1-5,TRBV5-3,17,CARSSTPGQGPNQPQHF
TRBD1,TRBJ1-3,TRBV4-1,15,CASSQGEGAGHTIYF
NA,TRBJ2-1,TRBV28,15,CASSYLAQLADEQFF
NA,TRBJ1-1,TRBV21-1,15,CASSNADRGNTEAFF
TRBD1,TRBJ2-2,TRBV7-8,17,CASSLDWSGGATGELFF
NA,TRBJ2-7,TRBV5-1,15,CASSLTGAASYEQYF
TRBD2,TRBJ2-1,TRBV15,13,CAITSGRGHEQFF
NA,TRBJ1-1,TRBV19,13,CASKNEFLTEAFF
NA,TRBJ1-2,TRBV19,16,CASSVGFEVAPYGYTF
NA,TRBJ2-7,TRBV5-1,16,CASSSQTGQNFYEQYF
NA,TRBJ2-2,TRBV2,17,CASSVPRQGRRTGELFF
TRBD1,TRBJ2-7,TRBV9,16,CASSVAWGQGLHEQYF
TRBD1,TRBJ1-2,TRBV9,14,CASSVGQGLYGYTF
TRBD1,TRBJ2-7,TRBV2,15,CASSEGDRGTYEQYF
TRBD1,TRBJ2-7,TRBV6-6,13,CASSPGTANEQYF
NA,TRBJ2-1,TRBV9,13,CASSVGRGNEQFF
TRBD1,TRBJ1-4,TRBV27,16,CASSSRQGGDLQKLFF
TRBD2,TRBJ2-7,TRBV4-1,15,CASSQHGLGGYEQYF
NA,TRBJ1-5,TRBV7-9,14,CASSGGSSNQPQHF
NA,TRBJ1-4,TRBV15,16,CATSRSRGATNEKLFF
TRBD2,TRBJ2-1,TRBV9,16,CASSVPGTSGNNEQFF
NA,TRBJ2-1,TRBV6-5,14,CASGAGWGRNEQFF
NA,NA,TRBV6-1,13,CASSEGVAYEQYF
NA,TRBJ2-7,TRBV11-2,13,CASSGQNSYEQYF
NA,TRBJ2-5,TRBV9,13,CASSVGGQETQYF
NA,TRBJ1-5,TRBV11-2,12,CASSLSGQPQHF
NA,TRBJ2-1,TRBV18,13,CASSLDHDNEQFF
NA,TRBJ1-1,TRBV4-2,15,CASSQDDGVNTEAFF
NA,TRBJ1-1,TRBV30,13,CAWDTGQNTEAFF